These T cell receptor beta chains were read from a single sample in a study of identical twins. A single record per CDR3 protein comes from TCRdb applying MiXCR to the 5' RACE reads. Of about 220,000 distinct CDR3 sequences detected, 6% to 9% appear once; the ten largest clones hold about 2%. These same records also appear under a second study, on yellow fever vaccine responses in identical twins.

Input material: memory (CD45RO+) T cells sorted from blood. Receptor source: a woman younger than 30 in good health. Both conserved end residues are part of each CDR3. D genes are given only for firm matches. Clone size is not always given. Where it is, it says once, few, many or a class for expanded clones.

clone_size,j_call,d_call,v_call,cdr3_aa,cdr3_nt
.,TRBJ2-7,.,TRBV24-1,CATSEGWEQYF,TGTGCCACCAGTGAAGGGTGGGAGCAGTACTTC
.,TRBJ2-5,TRBD2,TRBV20-1,CCARPLDSGRSRETQYF,TGCTGTGCTAGACCTCTAGATAGCGGGAGATCACGAGAGACCCAGTACTTC
.,TRBJ2-5,TRBD1,TRBV5-6,CASSSLSDRGQETQYF,TGTGCCAGCAGCTCCCTGTCTGACAGGGGGCAAGAGACCCAGTACTTC
many,TRBJ2-1,.,TRBV6-4,CASSDRAYNEQFF,TGTGCCAGCAGTGACAGGGCCTACAATGAGCAGTTCTTC
.,TRBJ1-2,TRBD1,TRBV6-1,CATRTGTASTIGYTF,TGTGCCACGAGAACCGGGACAGCCTCTACTATTGGCTACACCTTC
.,TRBJ2-1,.,TRBV10-3,CAISESRIEEQFF,TGTGCCATCAGTGAGTCTAGGATTGAAGAGCAGTTCTTC
.,TRBJ2-1,TRBD1,TRBV10-3,CAISRTGTGGPSEQFF,TGTGCCATCAGTAGGACCGGGACAGGGGGCCCCAGTGAGCAGTTCTTC
few,TRBJ1-6,.,TRBV7-2,CASSPRVNSPLHF,TGTGCCAGCAGCCCCCGGGTGAATTCACCCCTCCACTTT
many,TRBJ2-3,TRBD2,TRBV6-4,CASSGTSGADTQYF,TGTGCCAGCAGTGGGACTAGCGGGGCAGATACGCAGTATTTT
.,TRBJ2-3,.,TRBV7-9,CASSPNLSGESDTQYF,TGTGCCAGCAGCCCCAATTTGTCCGGGGAATCAGATACGCAGTATTTT
many,TRBJ1-6,.,TRBV5-6,CASSYSYSPLHF,TGTGCCAGCAGCTACAGCTATTCACCCCTCCACTTT
many,TRBJ2-7,.,TRBV29-1,CSVGTVGDYEQYF,TGCAGCGTTGGGACAGTTGGAGACTACGAGCAGTACTTC
many,TRBJ2-7,.,TRBV7-2,CASSLRWGSDEQYF,TGTGCCAGCAGCTTACGGTGGGGTTCGGACGAGCAGTACTTC
many,TRBJ1-5,.,TRBV12-3/TRBV12-4,CASSRDGSNQPQHF,TGTGCCAGCAGTAGGGACGGTAGCAATCAGCCCCAGCATTTT
many,TRBJ2-2,.,TRBV7-8,CASSRSRANTGELFF,TGTGCCAGCAGCCGGAGCAGAGCGAACACCGGGGAGCTGTTTTTT
many,TRBJ2-3,.,TRBV25-1,CASSDFGTDTQYF,TGTGCCAGCAGTGATTTCGGCACAGATACGCAGTATTTT
many,TRBJ2-3,.,TRBV4-2,CASRTVVNTQYF,TGTGCCAGCAGAACTGTGGTAAATACGCAGTATTTT
.,TRBJ2-5,.,TRBV20-1,CSAPERRQETQYF,TGCAGTGCTCCAGAGCGGAGACAAGAGACCCAGTACTTC
many,TRBJ2-3,.,TRBV7-2,CASSLEVDTQYF,TGTGCCAGCAGCTTAGAGGTAGATACGCAGTATTTT
.,TRBJ1-3,.,TRBV6-1,CASSKGHSSGNTIYF,TGTGCCAGCAGCAAGGGACATTCTTCTGGAAACACCATATATTTT
.,TRBJ2-5,.,TRBV29-1,CSSWGQETQYF,TGCAGCTCTTGGGGGCAAGAGACCCAGTACTTC
many,TRBJ2-3,.,TRBV6-2/TRBV6-3,CASSPSGISTDTQYF,TGTGCCAGCAGTCCGTCCGGGATAAGCACAGATACGCAGTATTTT
.,TRBJ2-5,TRBD2,TRBV7-8,CASSLAAVAGDRGRETQYF,TGTGCCAGCAGCTTAGCCGCGGTAGCGGGGGACCGGGGGCGAGAGACCCAGTACTTC
few,TRBJ2-7,TRBD1,TRBV5-1,CASSSGTALRGQYF,TGCGCCAGCTCTTCCGGGACAGCCCTACGAGGGCAGTACTTC
many,TRBJ2-1,.,TRBV28,CASSPRDEQFF,TGTGCCAGCAGTCCCCGTGATGAGCAGTTCTTC
many,TRBJ2-1,.,TRBV7-2,CASSRVAIIEQFF,TGTGCCAGCAGCCGCGTAGCGATCATTGAGCAGTTCTTC
many,TRBJ2-7,.,TRBV10-3,CAISDLAHTAGEQYF,TGTGCCATCAGTGATCTGGCCCACACAGCTGGTGAGCAGTACTTC
few,TRBJ2-6,.,TRBV7-9,CASSFSVGATGANVLTF,TGTGCCAGCAGCTTCAGTGTGGGGGCGACTGGGGCCAACGTCCTGACTTTC
many,TRBJ2-7,.,TRBV4-2,CASSQGTETYEQYF,TGTGCCAGCAGCCAAGGGACAGAAACCTACGAGCAGTACTTC
.,TRBJ2-3,.,TRBV24-1,CATSDFKTDSTDTQYF,TGTGCCACCAGTGATTTCAAGACAGATAGCACAGATACGCAGTATTTT
few,TRBJ2-1,.,TRBV19,CASKPLRYNEQFF,TGTGCCAGTAAACCATTGCGATACAATGAGCAGTTCTTC
many,TRBJ2-1,TRBD1,TRBV29-1,CSAKPGTGYNEQFF,TGCAGCGCCAAACCCGGGACAGGGTATAATGAGCAGTTCTTC
many,TRBJ1-4,TRBD1,TRBV28,CASSLGQGFEEKLFF,TGTGCCAGCAGTCTCGGACAGGGGTTTGAGGAAAAACTGTTTTTT
many,TRBJ2-7,.,TRBV5-5,CASSLEVRDYEQYF,TGTGCCAGCAGCTTGGAAGTCCGAGACTACGAGCAGTACTTC
few,TRBJ2-5,.,TRBV3-1,CASKGVTQYF,TGTGCCAGCAAGGGGGTCACCCAGTACTTC
many,TRBJ2-1,TRBD1,TRBV6-2/TRBV6-3,CASIRDRGYNEQFF,TGTGCCAGCATAAGGGACAGGGGATACAATGAGCAGTTCTTC
few,TRBJ2-5,TRBD2,TRBV4-3,CASSQGPGGTETQYF,TGCGCCAGCAGCCAAGGTCCCGGGGGGACAGAGACCCAGTACTTC
few,TRBJ1-2,.,TRBV7-2,CASSFRPTTYGYTF,TGTGCCAGCAGCTTTAGGCCAACCACCTATGGCTACACCTTC